Given below is one TCR beta chain in context. Its specificity is unknown. A multiplex PCR was run with 60 Vbeta primers and 13 Jbeta primers. The method was immunoSEQ multiplex PCR; TCRdb's version includes in-frame clones alone and lacks a portion of them. The sample consists of some 120,000 clones, 65% to 85% of them appearing once. With 5 bases clipped from V and 5 bases from J, the junction kept 5 bases outside the gene matches. From germline, CDR1 is SGHTA and CDR2 FQGNSA. The CDR3 has 14 residues. The data originate from a study of cytomegalovirus exposure and HLA in healthy donors. Broader study findings: Sequence variants that were highly shared formed a cluster that was likely a sequencing artifact. There were some V segments, including TRBV6-2 and TRBV6-3, excluded as indistinguishable.

The rearrangement links TRBV7-2 to TRBJ2-5, with TRBD1 matching 10 bases. This TCR was sampled from a man aged 45 to 65 in good health and CMV-seronegative. Sequencing was carried out using PBMCs. DNA for the CDR3: TGTGCCAGCAGCCGCGACAGGGGGCCGGAGACCCAGTACTTC. Translated, it gives CASSRDRGPETQYF.